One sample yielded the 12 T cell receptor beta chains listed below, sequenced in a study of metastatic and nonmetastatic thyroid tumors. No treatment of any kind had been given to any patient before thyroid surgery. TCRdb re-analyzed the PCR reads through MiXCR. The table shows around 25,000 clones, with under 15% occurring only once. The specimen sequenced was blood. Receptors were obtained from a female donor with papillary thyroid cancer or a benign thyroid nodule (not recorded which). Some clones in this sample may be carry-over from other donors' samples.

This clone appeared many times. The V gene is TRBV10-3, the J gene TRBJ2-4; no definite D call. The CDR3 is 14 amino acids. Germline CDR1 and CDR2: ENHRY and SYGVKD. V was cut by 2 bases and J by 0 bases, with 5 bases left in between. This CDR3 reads CAISEGLAKNIQYF. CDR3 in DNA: TGTGCCATCAGTGAGGGCCTAGCCAAAAACATTCAGTACTTC.

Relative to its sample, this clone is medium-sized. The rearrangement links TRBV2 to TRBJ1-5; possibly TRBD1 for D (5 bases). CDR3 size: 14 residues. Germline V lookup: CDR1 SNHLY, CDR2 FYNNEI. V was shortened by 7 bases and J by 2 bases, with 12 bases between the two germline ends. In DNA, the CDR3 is TGTGCCAGCACTAGAGGGGCTCGCAATCAGCCCCAGCATTTT. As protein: CASTRGARNQPQHF.

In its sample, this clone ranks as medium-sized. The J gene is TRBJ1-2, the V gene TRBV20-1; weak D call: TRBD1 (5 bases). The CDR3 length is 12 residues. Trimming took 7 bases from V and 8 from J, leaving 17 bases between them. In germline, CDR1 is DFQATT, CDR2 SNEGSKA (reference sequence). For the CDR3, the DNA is TGCAGTGTTAAGAGGGGCCCTAACGGCTACACCTTC. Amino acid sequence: CSVKRGPNGYTF.

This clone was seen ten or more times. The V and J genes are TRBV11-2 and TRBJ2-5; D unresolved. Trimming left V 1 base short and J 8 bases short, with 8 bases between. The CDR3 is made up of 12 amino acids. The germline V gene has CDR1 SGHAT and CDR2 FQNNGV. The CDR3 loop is CASSLGQDTQYF. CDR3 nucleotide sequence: TGTGCCAGCAGCTTAGGGCAGGATACCCAGTACTTC.

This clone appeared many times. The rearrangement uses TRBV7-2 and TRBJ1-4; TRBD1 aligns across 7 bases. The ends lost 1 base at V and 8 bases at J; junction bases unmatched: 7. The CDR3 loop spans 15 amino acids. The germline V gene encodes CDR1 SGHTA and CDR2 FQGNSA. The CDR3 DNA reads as TGTGCCAGCAGCTTAGGACAGGGTGGCCGCGAAAAACTGTTTTTT. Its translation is CASSLGQGGREKLFF.

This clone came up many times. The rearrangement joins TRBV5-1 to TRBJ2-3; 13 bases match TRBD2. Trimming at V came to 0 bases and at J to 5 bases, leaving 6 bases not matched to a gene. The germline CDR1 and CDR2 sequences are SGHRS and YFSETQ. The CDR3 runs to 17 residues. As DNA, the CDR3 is TGCGCCAGCAGCTTGGGAGGACTAGCGGGAGTAGGAGATACGCAGTATTTT. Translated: CASSLGGLAGVGDTQYF.

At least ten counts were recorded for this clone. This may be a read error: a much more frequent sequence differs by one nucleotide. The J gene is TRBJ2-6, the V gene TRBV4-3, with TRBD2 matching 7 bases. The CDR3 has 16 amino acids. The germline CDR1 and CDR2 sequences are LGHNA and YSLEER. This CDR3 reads CASSQEGGAGANVPTF. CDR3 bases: TGCGCCAGCAGCCAAGAGGGAGGGGCCGGGGCCAACGTCCCGACTTTC.

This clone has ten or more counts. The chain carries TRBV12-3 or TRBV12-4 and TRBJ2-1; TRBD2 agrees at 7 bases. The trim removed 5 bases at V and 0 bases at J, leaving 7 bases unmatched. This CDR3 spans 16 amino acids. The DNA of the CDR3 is TGTGCCAGCAGTCCCGAGGGGAGGGGCTCCTACAATGAGCAGTTCTTC. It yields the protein CASSPEGRGSYNEQFF.

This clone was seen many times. The CDR3 spells CASSLIDGNGHEQYF. The CDR3 DNA is TGTGCCAGCAGCCTCATCGACGGGAACGGCCACGAGCAGTACTTC. J is TRBJ2-7 and V is TRBV4-2; possibly TRBD2 for D (5 bases). The length of the CDR3 is 15 residues. Per the germline V gene, CDR1 is LGHNA and CDR2 is YNFKEQ. Between the trimmed V and J ends, which lost 4 bases and 5 bases, there was a span of 18 bases.

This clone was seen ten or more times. The CDR3 nucleotides are TGTGCCAGCAGCTTATTCTCCGGGACAGGGCTTGAAGCTTTCTTT. This encodes CASSLFSGTGLEAFF. The chain joins TRBV11-1 to TRBJ1-1; 9 bases agree with TRBD1. Trimming cost V 2 bases and J 7 bases; bases outside gene matches: 8. The CDR3 has 15 residues. Germline-derived CDR1 and CDR2 are SGHAT and FQDESV (reference sequence).

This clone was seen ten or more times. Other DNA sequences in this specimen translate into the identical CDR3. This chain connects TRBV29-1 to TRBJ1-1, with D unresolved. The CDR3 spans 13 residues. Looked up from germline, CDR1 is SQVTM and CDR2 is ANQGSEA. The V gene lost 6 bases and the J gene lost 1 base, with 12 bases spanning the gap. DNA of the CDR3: TGCAGCGTACTCCCGCCTGGGAACACTGAAGCTTTCTTT. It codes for CSVLPPGNTEAFF.

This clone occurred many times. Here the CDR3 reads CASSQDPGVIYEQYF. CDR3 nucleotide sequence: TGTGCCAGCAGCCAAGATCCGGGGGTCATCTACGAGCAGTACTTC. V gene TRBV14 combines with J gene TRBJ2-7; tentative D call: TRBD2 (6 bases). Germline loops: CDR1 SGHDN, CDR2 FVKESK. This CDR3 has 15 residues. The V and J ends lost 0 bases and 3 bases respectively, with 12 bases between them.